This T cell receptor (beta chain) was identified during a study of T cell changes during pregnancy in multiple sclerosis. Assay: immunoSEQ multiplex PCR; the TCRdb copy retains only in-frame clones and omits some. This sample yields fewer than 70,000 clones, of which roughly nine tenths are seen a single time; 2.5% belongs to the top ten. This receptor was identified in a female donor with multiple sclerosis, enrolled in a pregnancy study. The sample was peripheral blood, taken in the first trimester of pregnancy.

CDR3 bases: TGTGCCAGCAGTGTGGAAACAGCTACGTATGGCTACACCTTC. This encodes CASSVETATYGYTF. V usage is TRBV2 and J usage is TRBJ1-2, with unresolved D. The CDR3 covers 14 residues. Per germline, CDR1 SNHLY and CDR2 FYNNEI. Trimming left V 4 bases short and J 5 bases short, with 14 bases between.